The 18 T cell receptor beta chains below were found in one sample sequenced in a study of shared T cell receptors in the human thymus. Libraries were prepared by immunoSEQ multiplex PCR; TCRdb keeps only in-frame clonotypes and omits some of them. The sample carries 500,000 to 850,000 clones, over 75% recorded once. This same sample was also taken into another study, of human thymus T cells.

Sequenced input: thymocytes. The receptor set was obtained from a boy under three years old with a congenital heart defect.

The chain carries TRBV27 and TRBJ2-5; TRBD2 aligns across 7 bases. Germline lookup yields CDR1 MNHEY and CDR2 SMNVEV (reference sequence). With V trimmed by 0 bases and J by 4 bases, 14 bases remained unmatched. This CDR3 spans 18 amino acids. The CDR3 coding sequence is TGTGCCAGCAGTTTATCTCCGGACATGAGACTAGCACGAGAGACCCAGTACTTC. This sequence encodes CASSLSPDMRLARETQYF.

The chain links TRBV5-1 to TRBJ1-2; D gene uncertain. The CDR3 covers 12 residues. Trimming took off 0 bases at V and 5 bases at J, with 5 bases between the two ends. Germline loops: CDR1 SGHRS, CDR2 YFSETQ. This CDR3 reads CASSLDGYGYTF. The CDR3 DNA sequence: TGCGCCAGCAGCTTGGACGGTTATGGCTACACCTTC.

This clone was seen only a few times. This chain uses TRBV7-9 with TRBJ1-3; 7 nucleotides match TRBD1. Germline CDR1 and CDR2: SEHNR and FQNEAQ (reference sequence). Losses at the gene ends were 4 bases for V and 2 bases for J; bases not matched to a gene: 2. The CDR3 has 14 residues. CDR3 nucleotide sequence: TGTGCCAGCAGCTCGGGACAGCCTGGAAACACCATATATTTT. Its translation: CASSSGQPGNTIYF.

This clone showed up just once. The chain recombines TRBV4-3 with TRBJ2-2; 13 nucleotides match TRBD2. Germline CDR1 and CDR2: LGHNA and YSLEER. Trimming cost V 0 bases and J 7 bases; bases outside gene matches: 11. The CDR3 length is 19 residues. CDR3: CASSQDFPTSGRVSGELFF. CDR3 DNA: TGCGCCAGCAGCCAAGATTTCCCCACTAGCGGGAGGGTTAGCGGGGAGCTGTTTTTT.

V and J are TRBV9 and TRBJ1-3, with D maybe TRBD1 (5 bases). The CDR3 sequence is 21 residues long. Germline-derived CDR1 and CDR2 are SGDLS and YYNGEE. V shed 3 bases and J shed 0 bases, with 28 bases lying between them. The CDR3 bases are TGTGCCAGCAGCGCCCAGCGGGAAGGCAGGGTCATCGATAACTCTGGAAACACCATATATTTT. Residues: CASSAQREGRVIDNSGNTIYF.

This clone appeared a few times. This chain connects TRBV4-3 to TRBJ2-1; possible D gene TRBD2, 6 bases. Germline assignment: CDR1 LGHNA and CDR2 YSLEER. V lost 1 base and J 5 bases, leaving 15 bases between the germline ends. The CDR3 has 16 amino acids. The CDR3 nucleotides read TGCGCCAGCAGCCAAGTAGATAGCGGTATCCACAATGAGCAGTTCTTC. Its protein product is CASSQVDSGIHNEQFF.

The V call is TRBV15, the J call TRBJ2-1, with D unclear. Trimming removed 3 bases from V and 0 bases from J, with 15 bases in between. The germline gives CDR1 LNHNV, CDR2 YYDKDF (reference sequence). CDR3 size: 17 residues. DNA for the CDR3: TGTGCCACCAGCAGCCTGGGCACAGTTAGCTCCTACAATGAGCAGTTCTTC. Its protein product is CATSSLGTVSSYNEQFF.

V usage is TRBV7-8 and J usage is TRBJ2-7; D perhaps matches TRBD2 (5 bases). This CDR3 spans 13 amino acids. Germline V gene sequence: CDR1 SGHVS, CDR2 FQNEAQ. V lost 6 bases and J 3 bases, leaving 12 bases between the germline ends. The CDR3 DNA sequence: TGTGCCAGCAGGCCAGCGGAGAGCTACGAGCAGTACTTC. This gives the protein CASRPAESYEQYF.

The V call is TRBV7-9, the J call TRBJ2-7, with TRBD1 matching 8 bases. CDR1 and CDR2 (germline): SEHNR, FQNEAQ (reference sequence). The CDR3 is 13 residues long. The trim removed 5 bases at V and 7 bases at J, leaving 7 bases unmatched. CDR3 nucleotide sequence: TGTGCCAGCAGCGGGCTGACAGGGGTTGAGCAGTACTTC. Its translation: CASSGLTGVEQYF. Filled out from reference TRBV7-9 and TRBJ2-7, the complete variable domain reads DTGVSQNPRHKITKRGQNVTFRCDPISEHNRLYWYRQTLGQGPEFLTYFQNEAQLEKSRLLSDRFSAERPKGSFSTLEIQRTEQGDSAMYLCASSGLTGVEQYFGPGTRLTVT.

About this clone itself: In the same sample, other DNA sequences code for this CDR3. The V gene is TRBV30, the J gene TRBJ2-3, with D perhaps TRBD2 (6 bases). Germline values: CDR1 GTSNPN, CDR2 SVGIG (reference sequence). This CDR3 region has 14 residues. V was pared by 4 bases and J by 0 bases, with 11 bases between. The DNA for the CDR3 is TGTGCCTGGAAGGAGGGTCCTAGCACAGATACGCAGTATTTT. Translation gives CAWKEGPSTDTQYF.

The V and J genes are TRBV10-3 and TRBJ1-6; 8 bases line up with TRBD1. The germline gives CDR1 ENHRY, CDR2 SYGVKD. V was pared by 2 bases and J by 7 bases, with 4 bases of the junction left unmatched. The CDR3 loop spans 15 amino acids. The CDR3 DNA reads as TGTGCCATCAGTGAGATGGGACAGGAAAATTCACCCCTCCACTTT. Its translation is CAISEMGQENSPLHF.

The V gene is TRBV30, the J gene TRBJ1-2; possible D gene TRBD1, 6 bases. The CDR3 consists of 13 residues. From germline, CDR1 is GTSNPN and CDR2 SVGIG (reference sequence). CDR3 sequence reads: CAGEGVGGYGYTF. The CDR3 DNA reads TGTGCTGGCGAGGGGGTCGGTGGCTATGGCTACACCTTC.

The rearrangement uses TRBV7-2 and TRBJ1-5; D remains ambiguous. Deletions cut 3 bases from V and 8 bases from J, with 17 bases between. Looked up from germline, CDR1 is SGHTA and CDR2 is FQGNSA. This CDR3 has 15 amino acids. The CDR3 loop reads CASSLKWASGKPQHF. CDR3 coding DNA: TGTGCCAGCAGCTTGAAGTGGGCGTCCGGGAAGCCCCAGCATTTT.

V is TRBV9 and J is TRBJ1-2; tentatively, D is TRBD1 (6 bases). CDR1 and CDR2 (germline): SGDLS, YYNGEE. V was pared by 6 bases and J by 6 bases, with 21 bases between. This CDR3 is 15 amino acids long. This CDR3 reads CASTLITGIWHGYTF. The DNA of the CDR3 is TGTGCCAGCACCTTAATTACAGGGATATGGCATGGCTACACCTTC. Based on the CDR3 plus reference TRBV9 and TRBJ1-2, the full variable domain is DSGVTQTPKHLITATGQRVTLRCSPRSGDLSVYWYQQSLDQGLQFLIQYYNGEERAKGNILERFSAQQFPDLHSELNLSSLELGDSALYFCASTLITGIWHGYTFGSGTRLTVV.

The gene calls are TRBV7-2 and TRBJ2-3; 8 bases align to TRBD1. The V and J ends lost 7 bases and 4 bases, in that order; junction bases with no gene match: 10. The CDR3 is made up of 15 amino acids. Germline CDR1 is SGHTA and CDR2 is FQGNSA. CDR3 amino acids: CASNLQGAQADTQYF. In nucleotides, the CDR3 is TGTGCCAGCAACCTTCAGGGGGCGCAGGCAGATACGCAGTATTTT.

The genes are TRBV5-1 and TRBJ2-5; 9 bases align to TRBD2. The DNA end favors TRBJ2-7, so the J call may be wrong. The germline CDR1 and CDR2 sequences are SGHRS and YFSETQ. CDR3 size: 13 residues. In DNA, the CDR3 is TGCGCCAGCCAGCGGGAGGCCCCCTACGAGCAGTACTTC. Translating gives CASQREAPYEQYF.

The rearrangement links TRBV6-1 to TRBJ1-1; D remains ambiguous. The V gene lost 2 bases and the J gene lost 0 bases, with 10 bases spanning the gap. The CDR3 consists of 15 residues. Germline CDR1 reads MNHNS; CDR2 reads SASEGT. The CDR3 sequence: CASSEMRLLNTEAFF. The CDR3 bases are TGTGCCAGCAGTGAAATGAGACTGCTGAACACTGAAGCTTTCTTT.

The rearrangement uses TRBV9 and TRBJ1-1; TRBD1 matches 9 bases. CDR1 and CDR2 (germline): SGDLS, YYNGEE. There are 14 residues in the CDR3. The trim removed 3 bases at V and 3 bases at J, leaving 3 bases unmatched. The CDR3 protein is CASSGTGDDTEAFF. The DNA for the CDR3 is TGTGCCAGCAGCGGGACAGGGGACGACACTGAAGCTTTCTTT.